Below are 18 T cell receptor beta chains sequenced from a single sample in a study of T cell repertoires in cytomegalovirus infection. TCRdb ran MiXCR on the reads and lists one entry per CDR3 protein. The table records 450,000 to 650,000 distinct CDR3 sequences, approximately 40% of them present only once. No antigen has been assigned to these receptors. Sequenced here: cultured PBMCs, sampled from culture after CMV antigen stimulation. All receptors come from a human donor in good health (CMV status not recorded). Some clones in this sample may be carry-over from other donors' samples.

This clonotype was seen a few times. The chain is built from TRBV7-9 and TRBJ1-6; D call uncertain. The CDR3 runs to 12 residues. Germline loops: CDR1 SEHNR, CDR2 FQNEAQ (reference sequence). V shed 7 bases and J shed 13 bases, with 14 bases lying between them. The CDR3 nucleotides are TGTGCCAGCAACGATAGTGGATCCCCCCTCCACTTT. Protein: CASNDSGSPLHF. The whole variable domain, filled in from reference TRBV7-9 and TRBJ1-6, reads DTGVSQNPRHKITKRGQNVTFRCDPISEHNRLYWYRQTLGQGPEFLTYFQNEAQLEKSRLLSDRFSAERPKGSFSTLEIQRTEQGDSAMYLCASNDSGSPLHFGNGTRLTVT.

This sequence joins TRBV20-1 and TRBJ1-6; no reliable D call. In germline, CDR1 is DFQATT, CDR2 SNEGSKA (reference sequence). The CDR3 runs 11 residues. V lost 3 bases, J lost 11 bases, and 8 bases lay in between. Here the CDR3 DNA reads TGCAGTGCTAGGGTGGACCCACCCCTCCACTTT. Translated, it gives CSARVDPPLHF.

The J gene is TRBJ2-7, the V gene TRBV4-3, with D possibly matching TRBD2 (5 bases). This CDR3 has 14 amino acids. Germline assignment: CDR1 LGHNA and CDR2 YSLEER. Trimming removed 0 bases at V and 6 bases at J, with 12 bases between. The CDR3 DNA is TGCGCCAGCAGCCAAGATCGCGGGCTCCCCGAGCAGTACTTC. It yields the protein CASSQDRGLPEQYF.

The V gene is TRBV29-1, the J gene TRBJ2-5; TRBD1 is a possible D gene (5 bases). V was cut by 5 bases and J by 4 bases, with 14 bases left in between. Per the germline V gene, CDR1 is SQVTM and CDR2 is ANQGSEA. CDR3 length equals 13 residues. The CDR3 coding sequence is TGCAGCGTTACGGGCAGGGCGGCAGAGACCCAGTACTTC. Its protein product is CSVTGRAAETQYF.

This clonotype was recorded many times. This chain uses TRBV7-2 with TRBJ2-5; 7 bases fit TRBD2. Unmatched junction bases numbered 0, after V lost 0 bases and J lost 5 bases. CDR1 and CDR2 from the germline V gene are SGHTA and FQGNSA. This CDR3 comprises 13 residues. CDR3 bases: TGTGCCAGCAGCTTAGCTAGCGGGGAGACCCAGTACTTC. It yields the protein CASSLASGETQYF.

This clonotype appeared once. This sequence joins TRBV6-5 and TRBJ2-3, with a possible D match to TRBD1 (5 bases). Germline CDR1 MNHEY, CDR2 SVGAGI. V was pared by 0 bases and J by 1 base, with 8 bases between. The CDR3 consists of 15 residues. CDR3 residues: CASSYSIRGTDTQYF. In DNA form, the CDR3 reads TGTGCCAGCAGTTACTCGATCAGGGGCACAGATACGCAGTATTTT.

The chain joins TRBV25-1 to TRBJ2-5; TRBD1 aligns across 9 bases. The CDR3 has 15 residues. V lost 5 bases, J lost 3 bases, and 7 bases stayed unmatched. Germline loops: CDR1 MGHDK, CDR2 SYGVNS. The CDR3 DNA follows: TGTGCCAGCAGTCACGGACAGGGGAGGGAAGAGACCCAGTACTTC. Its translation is CASSHGQGREETQYF.

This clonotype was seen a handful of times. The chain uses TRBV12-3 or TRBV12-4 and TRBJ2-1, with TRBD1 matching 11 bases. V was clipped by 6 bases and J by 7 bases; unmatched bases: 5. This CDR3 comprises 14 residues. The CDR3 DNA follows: TGTGCCAGCAGAACCGGGACAGGGGGGAATGAGCAGTTCTTC. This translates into CASRTGTGGNEQFF.

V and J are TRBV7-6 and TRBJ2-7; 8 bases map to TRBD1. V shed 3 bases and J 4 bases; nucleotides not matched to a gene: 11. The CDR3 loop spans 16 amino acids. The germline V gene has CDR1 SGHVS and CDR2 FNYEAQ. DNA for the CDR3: TGTGCCAGCAGCTTGCCAGGGGGCAGGACGACTTACGAGCAGTACTTC. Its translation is CASSLPGGRTTYEQYF.

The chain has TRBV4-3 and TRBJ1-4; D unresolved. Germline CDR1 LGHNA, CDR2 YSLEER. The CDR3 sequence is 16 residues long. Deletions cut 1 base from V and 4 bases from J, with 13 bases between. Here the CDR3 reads CASSQVAPAGNEKLFF. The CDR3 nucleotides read TGCGCCAGCAGCCAAGTAGCTCCTGCTGGTAATGAAAAACTGTTTTTT.

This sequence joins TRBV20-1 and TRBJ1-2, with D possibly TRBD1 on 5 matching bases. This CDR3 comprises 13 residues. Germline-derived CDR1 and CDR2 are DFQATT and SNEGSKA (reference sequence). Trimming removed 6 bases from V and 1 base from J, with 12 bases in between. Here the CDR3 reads CSATTGINYGYTF. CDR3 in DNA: TGCAGTGCAACCACAGGAATTAACTATGGCTACACCTTC.

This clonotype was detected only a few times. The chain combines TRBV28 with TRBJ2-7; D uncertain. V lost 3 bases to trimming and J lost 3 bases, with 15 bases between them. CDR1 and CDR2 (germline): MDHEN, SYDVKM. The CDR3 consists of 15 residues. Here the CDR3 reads CASSFGPAWIYEQYF. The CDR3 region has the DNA TGTGCCAGCAGTTTTGGACCGGCCTGGATCTACGAGCAGTACTTC.

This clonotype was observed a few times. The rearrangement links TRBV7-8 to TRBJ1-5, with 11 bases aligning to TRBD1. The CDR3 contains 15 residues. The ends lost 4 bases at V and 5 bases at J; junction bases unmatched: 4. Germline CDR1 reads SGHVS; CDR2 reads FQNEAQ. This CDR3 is CASSSGQGEDQPQHF. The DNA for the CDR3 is TGTGCCAGCAGCTCGGGACAGGGGGAGGATCAGCCCCAGCATTTT.

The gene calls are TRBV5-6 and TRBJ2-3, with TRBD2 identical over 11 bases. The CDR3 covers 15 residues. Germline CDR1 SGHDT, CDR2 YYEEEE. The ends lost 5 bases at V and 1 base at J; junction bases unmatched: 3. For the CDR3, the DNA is TGTGCCAGCAGGATAGCGGGGGGGCGCACAGATACGCAGTATTTT. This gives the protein CASRIAGGRTDTQYF.

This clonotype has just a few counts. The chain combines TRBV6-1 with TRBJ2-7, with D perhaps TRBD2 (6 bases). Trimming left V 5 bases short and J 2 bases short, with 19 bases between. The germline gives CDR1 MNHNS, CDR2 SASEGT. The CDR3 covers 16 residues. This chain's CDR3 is CASSFGLPSGAYEQYF. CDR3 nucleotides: TGTGCCAGCAGTTTCGGACTACCCAGTGGGGCCTACGAGCAGTACTTC.

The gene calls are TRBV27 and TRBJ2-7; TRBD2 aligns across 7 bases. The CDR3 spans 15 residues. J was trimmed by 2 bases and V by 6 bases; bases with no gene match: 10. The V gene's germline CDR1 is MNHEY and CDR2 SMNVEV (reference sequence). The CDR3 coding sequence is TGTGCCAGCAGCAGTCTAGGCGGGAGCCCCTACGAGCAGTACTTC. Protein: CASSSLGGSPYEQYF.

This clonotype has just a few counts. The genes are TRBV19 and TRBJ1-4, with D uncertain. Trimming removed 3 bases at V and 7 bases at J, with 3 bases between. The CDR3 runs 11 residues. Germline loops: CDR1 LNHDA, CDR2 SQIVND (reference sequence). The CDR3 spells CASSIGEKLFF. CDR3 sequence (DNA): TGTGCCAGTAGTATTGGTGAAAAACTGTTTTTT.

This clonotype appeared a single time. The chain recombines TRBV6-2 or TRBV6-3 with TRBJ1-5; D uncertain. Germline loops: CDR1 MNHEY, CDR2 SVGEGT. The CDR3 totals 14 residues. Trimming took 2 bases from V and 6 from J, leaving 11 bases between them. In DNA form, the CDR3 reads TGTGCCAGCAGTTACGGCAGCTACCCTCAGCCCCAGCATTTT. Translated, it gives CASSYGSYPQPQHF.